A single sample is the source of the 17 T cell receptor beta chains below, sequenced in a study of shared clonotypes between healthy human individuals. CD45RO-negative CD8 cells positively selected for CCR7 made up the naive population, which excluded terminally differentiated effector memory CD45RA+ cells. Here immunoSEQ multiplex PCR was the method, and the copy in TCRdb shows in-frame clones only, minus some. The repertoire holds about 2.2 million clones, with over 85% as singletons. The sample was naive CD8+ T cells from PBMCs. Source of these receptors: a man between 18 and 29 years old in good health. Some clones in this sample may be carry-over from other donors' samples.

This chain joins TRBV7-9 and TRBJ2-6; 8 positions agree with TRBD1. V lost 3 bases and J lost 4; bases outside the gene matches: 11. The CDR3 contains 18 residues. Germline V gene lookup returns CDR1 SEHNR and CDR2 FQNEAQ (reference sequence). Here the CDR3 reads CASSFRGPDKAGANVLTF. CDR3 sequence (DNA): TGTGCCAGCAGCTTCAGGGGGCCGGATAAAGCCGGGGCCAACGTCCTGACTTTC.

This clone appeared once. Other DNA sequences in the same sample also yield this CDR3. The chain couples TRBV11-2 to TRBJ2-1; TRBD2 matches 10 bases. The junction had 5 bases not matched to a gene; V was cut back by 5 bases and J by 4 bases. Per germline, CDR1 SGHAT and CDR2 FQNNGV. The CDR3 has 15 residues. This CDR3 reads CASSLASGGYNEQFF. For the CDR3, the DNA is TGTGCCAGCAGCCTCGCTAGCGGGGGTTACAATGAGCAGTTCTTC.

V usage is TRBV6-4 and J usage is TRBJ1-1; a possible D gene is TRBD1 (6 bases). Per the germline V gene, CDR1 is MRHNA and CDR2 is SNTAGT. Trimming took off 6 bases at V and 4 bases at J, with 18 bases between the two ends. The CDR3 runs to 15 residues. The CDR3 DNA reads TGTGCCAGCAGACCCGACAGGTCCTTGAGCACTGAAGCTTTCTTT. Its protein is CASRPDRSLSTEAFF.

The chain has TRBV2 and TRBJ2-7; 11 bases are shared with TRBD1. The CDR3 is made up of 16 amino acids. CDR1 is SNHLY and CDR2 is FYNNEI in the germline V gene. The V gene end was trimmed by 6 bases and the J gene end by 2 bases; junction bases not matched to a gene: 9. The CDR3 region has the DNA TGTGCCAGCAGCGCAAACCCGGGACAGGGGGCCTACGAGCAGTACTTC. Translated: CASSANPGQGAYEQYF.

The CDR3 loop reads CASMPAGGLYAYNEQFF. CDR3 coding DNA: TGCGCCAGCATGCCAGCGGGAGGACTATACGCCTACAATGAGCAGTTCTTC. The chain is built from TRBV4-1 and TRBJ2-1; TRBD2 aligns across 9 bases. This CDR3 has 17 residues. V dropped 7 bases and J dropped 2; count of bases not matched to a gene: 12. Germline V CDR1 and CDR2: MGHRA, YSYEKL.

Comments on this clone: Other DNA sequences within the sample encode an identical CDR3. The CDR3 protein is CASSSGTATNEKLFF. DNA of the CDR3: TGTGCCAGCAGCTCAGGGACAGCCACTAATGAAAAACTGTTTTTT. This chain uses TRBV7-9 with TRBJ1-4; 7 bases match TRBD1. The J segment lost 2 bases and the V segment lost 4 bases, leaving 4 bases of the junction unmatched. Germline values: CDR1 SEHNR, CDR2 FQNEAQ (reference sequence). The CDR3 contains 15 residues.

V usage is TRBV19 and J usage is TRBJ2-7; tentative D call: TRBD1 (5 bases). V was trimmed by 4 bases and J by 3 bases, leaving 10 bases between them. The germline V gene has CDR1 LNHDA and CDR2 SQIVND (reference sequence). The CDR3 length is 13 residues. The CDR3 sequence: CASSTFTGYEQYF. The CDR3 DNA is TGTGCCAGTAGTACCTTTACAGGCTACGAGCAGTACTTC.

The chain recombines TRBV7-8 with TRBJ1-2; D is ambiguous. The CDR3 has 14 amino acids. V shed 3 bases and J shed 5 bases, with 13 bases lying between them. Germline V lookup: CDR1 SGHVS, CDR2 FQNEAQ. This chain's CDR3 is CASSFLQPLYGYTF. The CDR3 region has the DNA TGTGCCAGCAGCTTTCTACAGCCTTTATATGGCTACACCTTC.

The chain is built from TRBV27 and TRBJ2-2; 9 bases align to TRBD2. In germline, CDR1 is MNHEY, CDR2 SMNVEV (reference sequence). V gave up 6 bases and J gave up 4 bases; unmatched junction bases: 12. The CDR3 has 17 residues. The CDR3 protein is CASRPPSGKWSTGELFF. CDR3 nucleotide sequence: TGTGCCAGCAGGCCACCTAGCGGGAAATGGAGCACCGGGGAGCTGTTTTTT.

This chain links TRBV19 with TRBJ2-7, with D perhaps matching TRBD2 (6 bases). The V gene's germline CDR1 is LNHDA and CDR2 SQIVND (reference sequence). The length of the CDR3 is 15 residues. Trimming cost V 3 bases and J 6 bases, with 18 bases left between them. CDR3 nucleotides: TGTGCCAGTAGTATCCTCGGGAATAGCGGTAGCGAGCAGTACTTC. This sequence encodes CASSILGNSGSEQYF.

The V gene is TRBV28, the J gene TRBJ1-2; TRBD1 agrees at 11 bases. The CDR3 covers 15 residues. V gave up 7 bases and J gave up 5 bases; unmatched junction bases: 9. Germline V CDR1 and CDR2: MDHEN, SYDVKM. The CDR3 DNA is TGTGCCAGCAAAAAGGACAGGGGGCCTGGGTATGGCTACACCTTC. Residues: CASKKDRGPGYGYTF.

The rearrangement links TRBV9 to TRBJ2-7; 7 nucleotides match TRBD1. The germline CDR1 and CDR2 sequences are SGDLS and YYNGEE. With 0 bases clipped from V and 1 base from J, the junction kept 4 bases outside the gene matches. The CDR3 extends over 15 amino acids. This CDR3 is CASSVAVTGSYEQYF. The CDR3, as DNA: TGTGCCAGCAGCGTAGCTGTGACAGGGTCCTACGAGCAGTACTTC.

The chain employs TRBV9 and TRBJ2-1, with D possibly TRBD2 on 6 matching bases. Germline loops: CDR1 SGDLS, CDR2 YYNGEE. The CDR3 is 14 residues long. V was trimmed by 3 bases and J by 3 bases, leaving 10 bases between them. CDR3 sequence reads: CASSGRGLYNEQFF. CDR3 DNA: TGTGCCAGCAGCGGCCGGGGACTCTACAATGAGCAGTTCTTC.

The chain couples TRBV7-9 to TRBJ2-7; 11 bases are a match to TRBD1. The CDR3 is 14 residues long. The V and J ends lost 4 bases and 5 bases, in that order; junction bases with no gene match: 4. Germline CDR1 is SEHNR and CDR2 is FQNEAQ (reference sequence). The CDR3: CASSWTGGQDEQYF. The CDR3 DNA sequence: TGTGCCAGCAGCTGGACAGGGGGCCAGGACGAGCAGTACTTC. The full variable domain, completed using reference TRBV7-9 and TRBJ2-7, is DTGVSQNPRHKITKRGQNVTFRCDPISEHNRLYWYRQTLGQGPEFLTYFQNEAQLEKSRLLSDRFSAERPKGSFSTLEIQRTEQGDSAMYLCASSWTGGQDEQYFGPGTRLTVT.

The chain uses TRBV7-3 and TRBJ2-5; D gene ambiguous. Between the trimmed V and J ends, which lost 2 bases and 5 bases, there was a span of 12 bases. The germline V gene has CDR1 SGHTA and CDR2 FQGTGA. This CDR3 region has 14 residues. CDR3 amino acids: CASSLSPAFETQYF. Here the CDR3 DNA reads TGTGCCAGCAGCTTATCTCCGGCTTTTGAGACCCAGTACTTC.

The chain links TRBV19 to TRBJ1-2; D call uncertain. The germline V gene encodes CDR1 LNHDA and CDR2 SQIVND (reference sequence). V shed 1 base and J shed 1 base, with 7 bases lying between them. This CDR3 spans 14 amino acids. The CDR3 loop is CASSIVSVNYGYTF. In nucleotides, the CDR3 is TGTGCCAGTAGTATAGTGTCCGTTAACTATGGCTACACCTTC.

This clone was observed a single time. The chain is built from TRBV7-3 and TRBJ1-2, with D maybe TRBD1 (5 bases). Germline V gene lookup returns CDR1 SGHTA and CDR2 FQGTGA. This CDR3 is built from 16 residues. The V and J ends lost 2 bases and 4 bases respectively, with 17 bases between them. The CDR3 region is CASSLSGPGDLYGYTF. As DNA, the CDR3 is TGTGCCAGCAGCTTATCGGGCCCCGGGGACCTCTATGGCTACACCTTC.